This record covers a single T cell receptor (beta chain). This record belongs to a study of patients and donors after allogeneic stem cell transplantation. The CDR3 has 14 residues. Germline CDR1 SGHKS, CDR2 YYEKEE (reference sequence). V shed 5 bases and J shed 5 bases, with 14 bases lying between them. TCRdb re-called the RT-PCR reads through MiXCR, storing one row per CDR3 protein. The table shows about 76,000 distinct CDR3 sequences, with more than 20% occurring only once. Specimen: blood, either unsorted or a sorted T cell fraction (not recorded which). This TCR came from a human donor who was either an allogeneic HSCT recipient or a stem cell or donor lymphocyte infusion donor (not recorded which). It is not recorded whose cells these are; they may come from a transplant donor. The V and J genes are TRBV5-5 and TRBJ1-5; the D gene is possibly TRBD1 (5 bases). The CDR3 sequence is CASRRDPWDQPQHF. CDR3 DNA sequence: TGTGCCAGCAGAAGGGACCCCTGGGATCAGCCCCAGCATTTT.